Below are 22 T cell receptor beta chains sequenced from a single sample in a study of T cell changes during pregnancy in multiple sclerosis. Assay used: immunoSEQ multiplex PCR; TCRdb lists only in-frame clones, some missing. In the table there are roughly 120,000 clones, around 90% of which are singletons. The source was peripheral blood, collected in the third trimester of pregnancy. These receptors were taken from a female donor with multiple sclerosis, enrolled in a pregnancy study.

The J gene is TRBJ2-1, the V gene TRBV7-9; D possibly corresponds to TRBD1 (6 bases). Germline loops: CDR1 SEHNR, CDR2 FQNEAQ (reference sequence). V was shortened by 2 bases and J by 6 bases, with 11 bases between the two germline ends. This CDR3 is 14 amino acids long. The CDR3 coding sequence is TGTGCCAGCAGCTTATCGGCAGGGGTCAATGAGCAGTTCTTC. As protein: CASSLSAGVNEQFF.

The chain joins TRBV19 to TRBJ1-5, with 7 bases aligning to TRBD1. The CDR3 runs 15 residues. J was trimmed by 0 bases and V by 5 bases; bases with no gene match: 4. Germline CDR1 reads LNHDA; CDR2 reads SQIVND (reference sequence). The CDR3 bases are TGTGCCAGTAGTGGACAGGTCCATAGCAATCAGCCCCAGCATTTT. Protein sequence: CASSGQVHSNQPQHF.

The chain links TRBV11-3 to TRBJ1-1; tentatively, D is TRBD1 (6 bases). From germline, CDR1 is SGHNT and CDR2 YENEEA. This CDR3 comprises 13 residues. V lost 1 base, J lost 6 bases, and 9 bases lay in between. CDR3 protein: CASSLGRTAEAFF. In DNA, the CDR3 is TGTGCCAGCAGCTTAGGTAGGACAGCTGAAGCTTTCTTT.

The chain uses TRBV19 and TRBJ2-1, with 9 bases fitting TRBD1. The CDR3 is made up of 13 amino acids. CDR1 and CDR2 from the germline V gene are LNHDA and SQIVND (reference sequence). The ends lost 9 bases at V and 10 bases at J; junction bases unmatched: 10. The CDR3 nucleotides read TGTGCCAGCGGAACACAGGGGGCTCGCGAGCAGTTCTTC. Translated, it gives CASGTQGAREQFF.

This clone was seen just once. The genes are TRBV9 and TRBJ2-7, with D perhaps TRBD2 (6 bases). Germline lookup yields CDR1 SGDLS and CDR2 YYNGEE. Trimming cost V 0 bases and J 6 bases, with 10 bases left between them. The CDR3 totals 13 residues. The CDR3 nucleotides are TGTGCCAGCAGCGTAGTCGGGGGAGGCGAGCAGTACTTC. Residues: CASSVVGGGEQYF. The variable domain in full, with the rest retrieved from reference TRBV9 and TRBJ2-7, is DSGVTQTPKHLITATGQRVTLRCSPRSGDLSVYWYQQSLDQGLQFLIQYYNGEERAKGNILERFSAQQFPDLHSELNLSSLELGDSALYFCASSVVGGGEQYFGPGTRLTVT.

J is TRBJ2-1 and V is TRBV7-9; 7 positions match TRBD2. This CDR3 spans 14 amino acids. The germline V gene encodes CDR1 SEHNR and CDR2 FQNEAQ (reference sequence). With 5 bases clipped from V and 3 bases from J, the junction kept 4 bases outside the gene matches. CDR3 sequence: CASSTRDYYNEQFF. The CDR3 DNA follows: TGTGCCAGCAGCACGAGGGACTACTACAATGAGCAGTTCTTC.

In its sample, this clone was seen once. J is TRBJ1-4 and V is TRBV28, with 7 nucleotides matching TRBD1. Germline V lookup: CDR1 MDHEN, CDR2 SYDVKM. With V trimmed by 4 bases and J by 12 bases, 8 bases remained unmatched. The CDR3 sequence is 13 residues long. Written as DNA, the CDR3 is TGTGCCAGCAGTTCCAGGGGGAAGGTAGAACTGTTTTTT. Its protein product is CASSSRGKVELFF.

The chain uses TRBV28 and TRBJ2-7, with 12 bases that match TRBD2. The germline CDR1 and CDR2 sequences are MDHEN and SYDVKM. V was pared by 7 bases and J by 2 bases, with 9 bases of the junction left unmatched. The CDR3 length is 16 residues. The chain's CDR3 is CASTINLAGGPYEQYF. The CDR3 nucleotides read TGTGCCAGCACCATCAACCTAGCGGGAGGGCCCTACGAGCAGTACTTC.

The J gene is TRBJ2-7, the V gene TRBV2, with D maybe TRBD1 (6 bases). V was trimmed by 8 bases and J by 6 bases, leaving 11 bases between them. The CDR3 is 11 residues long. CDR1 is SNHLY, CDR2 FYNNEI, per germline. The CDR3 spells CASLAGAEQYF. The CDR3 bases are TGTGCCAGCCTAGCAGGGGCCGAGCAGTACTTC.

The chain combines TRBV4-2 with TRBJ1-6; D unresolved. V was shortened by 2 bases and J by 0 bases, with 11 bases between the two germline ends. The CDR3 consists of 17 residues. Germline assignment: CDR1 LGHNA and CDR2 YNFKEQ. This CDR3 reads CASSQNSGSSYNSPLHF. For the CDR3, the DNA is TGTGCCAGCAGCCAAAACTCAGGCAGCTCCTATAATTCACCCCTCCACTTT.

This chain links TRBV6-5 with TRBJ2-1; the match to TRBD2 covers 12 bases. The CDR3 is made up of 15 amino acids. Trimming at V came to 4 bases and at J to 6 bases, leaving 4 bases not matched to a gene. In germline, CDR1 is MNHEY, CDR2 SVGAGI. The CDR3 loop reads CASSSSGGAGNEQFF. CDR3 DNA sequence: TGTGCCAGCAGTTCTAGCGGGGGGGCCGGCAATGAGCAGTTCTTC.

V and J are TRBV6-1 and TRBJ2-5; unclear D gene. This CDR3 is built from 12 residues. The germline gives CDR1 MNHNS, CDR2 SASEGT. V was pared by 7 bases and J by 5 bases, with 11 bases between. CDR3 residues: CASTSSRETQYF. In DNA form, the CDR3 reads TGTGCCAGCACTTCTTCCCGGGAGACCCAGTACTTC.

Details on this clone: Other nucleotide sequences from this sample produce the same CDR3. The chain employs TRBV30 and TRBJ1-2; D not certain. There are 11 residues in the CDR3. The germline gives CDR1 GTSNPN, CDR2 SVGIG (reference sequence). Trimming stripped 1 base from V and 8 bases from J, with 8 bases between. The DNA for the CDR3 is TGTGCCTGGAGTGGTGGAGGGGGCTACACCTTC. Its translation: CAWSGGGGYTF.

The rearrangement links TRBV5-6 to TRBJ2-2, with 11 nucleotides matching TRBD1. This CDR3 has 14 residues. From germline, CDR1 is SGHDT and CDR2 YYEEEE. The J segment lost 6 bases and the V segment lost 7 bases, leaving 5 bases of the junction unmatched. The CDR3: CASLRDRGAGELFF. Written as DNA, the CDR3 is TGTGCCAGCCTCCGGGACAGGGGGGCCGGGGAGCTGTTTTTT. The complete variable domain, with remaining parts taken from reference TRBV5-6 and TRBJ2-2, reads DAGVTQSPTHLIKTRGQQVTLRCSPKSGHDTVSWYQQALGQGPQFIFQYYEEEERQRGNFPDRFSGHQFPNYSSELNVNALLLGDSALYLCASLRDRGAGELFFGEGSRLTVL.

The chain uses TRBV7-2 and TRBJ2-7; 7 bases line up with TRBD1. Trimming cost V 1 base and J 3 bases; bases outside gene matches: 9. This CDR3 contains 16 residues. The V gene's germline CDR1 is SGHTA and CDR2 FQGNSA. The CDR3 bases are TGTGCCAGCAGCTTAGAAAGTACCAGGGGGATCTACGAGCAGTACTTC. It is translated as CASSLESTRGIYEQYF.

The chain has TRBV29-1 and TRBJ2-1, with TRBD1 matching over 7 bases. CDR1 and CDR2 (germline): SQVTM, ANQGSEA. CDR3 size: 11 residues. V lost 7 bases to trimming and J lost 5 bases; unmatched junction nucleotides: 2. CDR3 bases: TGCAGCGGACAGGGCAACAATGAGCAGTTCTTC. Its translation is CSGQGNNEQFF.

The rearrangement uses TRBV15 and TRBJ2-5; 8 bases align to TRBD1. Trimming cost V 0 bases and J 5 bases; bases outside gene matches: 8. Germline CDR1 is LNHNV and CDR2 is YYDKDF (reference sequence). The CDR3 contains 16 residues. CDR3 sequence reads: CATSREGDRLGETQYF. As DNA, the CDR3 is TGTGCCACCAGCAGAGAGGGGGACAGGTTGGGGGAGACCCAGTACTTC.

The chain is built from TRBV29-1 and TRBJ1-2; D gene uncertain. V dropped 1 base and J dropped 6 bases, with 9 bases sitting between them. The CDR3 is 12 amino acids. Germline V gives CDR1 SQVTM, CDR2 ANQGSEA. The CDR3 coding sequence is TGCAGCGTTGAAGTGAATACAGATGGCTACACCTTC. Its protein product is CSVEVNTDGYTF.

This chain uses TRBV9 with TRBJ2-1, with D unresolved. Germline assignment: CDR1 SGDLS and CDR2 YYNGEE. The ends were cut back, 0 bases at V and 6 bases at J, with 16 bases in the middle. This CDR3 region has 16 residues. CDR3 protein: CASSVATSRPANEQFF. The DNA of the CDR3 is TGTGCCAGCAGCGTAGCTACGAGTCGCCCCGCCAATGAGCAGTTCTTC.

DNA for the CDR3: TGTGCCAGCAGCTCCCCTCGGACTAGCAATGAGCAGTTCTTC. Its translation is CASSSPRTSNEQFF. This sequence joins TRBV9 and TRBJ2-1; 7 bases fit TRBD2. Germline V gene data show CDR1 as SGDLS and CDR2 as YYNGEE. V was pared by 4 bases and J by 6 bases, with 7 bases of the junction left unmatched. The CDR3 runs to 14 residues.

The chain is built from TRBV29-1 and TRBJ2-7; TRBD1 matches at 8 bases. CDR1 is SQVTM, CDR2 ANQGSEA, per germline. CDR3 length equals 11 residues. J lost 4 bases, V lost 5 bases, and 1 base had no gene match. CDR3 nucleotide sequence: TGCAGCGTTACAGGGGGGTACGAGCAGTACTTC. Translation gives CSVTGGYEQYF.

About this clone itself: Other DNA sequences of this sample code for an identical CDR3. The chain couples TRBV28 to TRBJ1-2; a possible D gene is TRBD1 (5 bases). The CDR3 runs to 12 residues. The germline V gene encodes CDR1 MDHEN and CDR2 SYDVKM. V lost 4 bases and J 4 bases, leaving 7 bases between the germline ends. The DNA of the CDR3 is TGTGCCAGCAGTTCAGGGATCTATGGCTACACCTTC. Protein product: CASSSGIYGYTF.